This T cell receptor (beta chain) was found in a study of T cell changes during pregnancy in multiple sclerosis. Some clones are missing from TCRdb's copy, which holds only in-frame ones; the method was immunoSEQ multiplex PCR. The table includes over 45,000 clones, roughly 92% detected once. Trimming took 8 bases from V and 8 from J, leaving 7 bases between them. CDR3 length: 11 amino acids. This sequence joins TRBV23-1 and TRBJ1-6, with D hard to call. TRBV23-1 is placed among ORFs of uncertain function. Sequencing used peripheral blood, obtained in the third trimester of pregnancy. This receptor was taken from a female donor in good health, enrolled as a control in a pregnancy study. CDR3: CASSLYSPLHF. CDR3 bases: TGCGCCAGCTCCCTTTATTCACCCCTCCACTTT.